This TCR beta chain stems from a study of persistence of HIV-infected CD4 T cells. Of note for this clone: Its antigen remains unidentified.

Whole-study findings and limits: Compared with CD3/CD28-stimulated cells, CMV- and Gag-responding cells showed lower TCRbeta richness.

This was the immunoSEQ version 4 assay in survey mode. This table comes from immunoSEQ multiplex PCR, and its TCRdb copy is limited to in-frame clones, with some not included. The sample records some 40,000 clones, about 83% being singletons. Overlapping HIV-1 Gag 15-mer peptides at roughly 1 ug per peptide per mL were used. CD40L/CD69 double-negative CD45RO-high memory CD4+ T cells were collected. Donors had CD4+ T cell counts above 400 cells/uL and were CMV-seropositive. For less than 20 hours, CD8-depleted PBMCs received anti-CD28/CD49d costimulation, a CD40-blocking antibody and enfuvirtide. The CDR3 extends over 16 amino acids. Trimming took 2 bases from V and 8 from J, leaving 21 bases between them. Germline CDR1 reads MNHEY; CDR2 reads SVGAGI.

The chain joins TRBV6-5 to TRBJ1-2; possibly TRBD1 for D (6 bases). The clonotype was recovered from an adult with HIV. The donor label of this sample is uncertain. Specimen: cultured CD4+ T cells from PBMCs, collected from a patient who received antiretroviral therapy. CDR3 loop: CASSYASPRNREGYTF. In DNA form, the CDR3 reads TGTGCCAGCAGTTACGCGTCCCCGCGAAACAGGGAGGGCTACACCTTC.